The 12 T cell receptor beta chains given below trace back to one sample, sequenced in a study of T-cell reconstitution after alpha-beta-depleted transplantation in children. TCRbeta library construction was performed incorporating unique molecular identifiers. TCRdb re-called the PCR reads with MiXCR, one entry per CDR3 protein. Here the sample spans about a million distinct CDR3 sequences, roughly 31% being singletons. Sample: PBMCs, mostly from graft donor cells, taken 360 days after TCRalphabeta/CD19-depleted stem cell transplant. All receptors derive from a boy under three years old who had a stem cell transplant for SCID, so the T cells may come from the graft donor.

The chain links TRBV5-1 to TRBJ2-2, with TRBD1 identical over 7 bases. Germline lookup yields CDR1 SGHRS and CDR2 YFSETQ. The CDR3 totals 17 residues. The V and J ends lost 5 bases and 0 bases, in that order; junction bases with no gene match: 10. The CDR3 sequence: CASSSRQGNANTGELFF. The CDR3 region has the DNA TGCGCCAGCAGTTCGAGACAGGGAAATGCGAACACCGGGGAGCTGTTTTTT.

The chain employs TRBV20-1 and TRBJ2-6; tentative D call: TRBD1 (5 bases). The CDR3 length is 16 residues. Trimming removed 3 bases at V and 0 bases at J, with 12 bases between. The germline V gene encodes CDR1 DFQATT and CDR2 SNEGSKA (reference sequence). As DNA, the CDR3 is TGCAGTGCTAGGGCAACAGGTCCCTCTGGGGCCAACGTCCTGACTTTC. It is translated as CSARATGPSGANVLTF.

This clonotype has a single count. This chain connects TRBV12-3 or TRBV12-4 to TRBJ1-6, with 10 bases matching TRBD1. The length of the CDR3 is 16 residues. V dropped 6 bases and J dropped 9; count of bases not matched to a gene: 11. CDR3 bases: TGTGCCAGCAGCCCATTAAAGGGGGACAGGGGTTCACCCCTCCACTTT. Its translation: CASSPLKGDRGSPLHF.

J is TRBJ2-5 and V is TRBV12-3 or TRBV12-4; D unresolved. CDR3 length: 14 residues. Trimming took 3 bases from V and 2 from J, leaving 10 bases between them. The CDR3 is CASSFRIVQETQYF. DNA of the CDR3: TGTGCCAGCAGTTTTCGTATAGTTCAAGAGACCCAGTACTTC.

This clonotype was picked up a small number of times. The chain employs TRBV2 and TRBJ2-5; 7 bases align to TRBD1. The CDR3 is made up of 15 amino acids. The germline V gene has CDR1 SNHLY and CDR2 FYNNEI. V lost 7 bases, J lost 1 base, and 9 bases stayed unmatched. CDR3 in amino acids: CASKATGSFQETQYF. The CDR3 DNA reads TGTGCCAGCAAGGCGACAGGGAGCTTCCAAGAGACCCAGTACTTC. Full variable domain (outside the CDR3, taken from reference TRBV2 and TRBJ2-5): EPEVTQTPSHQVTQMGQEVILRCVPISNHLYFYWYRQILGQKVEFLVSFYNNEISEKSEIFDDQFSVERPDGSNFTLKIRSTKLEDSAMYFCASKATGSFQETQYFGPGTRLLVL.

The rearrangement uses TRBV5-1 and TRBJ2-7; D uncertain. Trimming removed 5 bases from V and 3 bases from J, with 15 bases in between. The CDR3 is made up of 14 amino acids. Per the germline V gene, CDR1 is SGHRS and CDR2 is YFSETQ. CDR3 DNA sequence: TGCGCCAGCAGACCCGGGTTCGCCTTCTACGAGCAGTACTTC. Its protein product is CASRPGFAFYEQYF.

The CDR3 sequence: CASSPREANTGELFF. The CDR3, as DNA: TGTGCCAGCAGCCCCCGGGAAGCCAACACCGGGGAGCTGTTTTTT. The chain recombines TRBV3-1 with TRBJ2-2; possibly TRBD2 for D (5 bases). CDR1 LGHDT and CDR2 YNNKEL come from the germline V gene (reference sequence). The germline V and J ends were trimmed by 4 bases and 2 bases, with 11 bases remaining between them. The CDR3 is 15 residues long.

This chain joins TRBV7-9 and TRBJ2-5; no reliable D call. The CDR3 is 15 residues long. CDR1 is SEHNR, CDR2 FQNEAQ, per germline (reference sequence). V lost 4 bases, J lost 1 base, and 13 bases lay in between. CDR3 DNA: TGTGCCAGCAGCTCCCCCTTATGGGTCCAAGAGACCCAGTACTTC. Its protein product is CASSSPLWVQETQYF.

This clonotype was picked up a small number of times. V is TRBV29-1 and J is TRBJ2-2, with D possibly matching TRBD1 (5 bases). The CDR3 runs to 14 residues. Germline assignment: CDR1 SQVTM and CDR2 ANQGSEA. V was trimmed by 5 bases and J by 0 bases, leaving 10 bases between them. The CDR3 DNA sequence: TGCAGCGTTACGGACAATTCGAACACCGGGGAGCTGTTTTTT. Its protein is CSVTDNSNTGELFF.

The gene calls are TRBV5-5 and TRBJ2-5; D is undetermined. Germline values: CDR1 SGHKS, CDR2 YYEKEE (reference sequence). The CDR3 totals 13 residues. The germline V and J ends were trimmed by 3 bases and 5 bases, with 11 bases remaining between them. CDR3: CASSSKGWETQYF. Written as DNA, the CDR3 is TGTGCCAGCAGCTCCAAGGGTTGGGAGACCCAGTACTTC.

This clonotype came up a few times. V usage is TRBV27 and J usage is TRBJ1-5; no clear D gene. Germline V gene sequence: CDR1 MNHEY, CDR2 SMNVEV (reference sequence). The CDR3 consists of 15 residues. V was trimmed by 5 bases and J by 0 bases, leaving 11 bases between them. In DNA, the CDR3 is TGTGCCAGCAGTAAAACACCCGATAGCAATCAGCCCCAGCATTTT. It is translated as CASSKTPDSNQPQHF.

V and J are TRBV29-1 and TRBJ2-1, with D maybe TRBD1 (6 bases). V was cut by 0 bases and J by 8 bases, with 17 bases left in between. CDR1 and CDR2 (germline): SQVTM, ANQGSEA. The CDR3 has 15 residues. CDR3 nucleotide sequence: TGCAGCGTTGAAGAGCGTACAGGGTATTGGGATGAGCAGTTCTTC. Protein product: CSVEERTGYWDEQFF.